A single sample gave rise to the 9 T cell receptor beta chains below, sequenced in a study of blood T cell repertoires in COVID-19. Generated by immunoSEQ multiplex PCR, the TCRdb table keeps only in-frame clones and is missing some. The sample consists of 300,000 to 350,000 clones, over 75% of them appearing once. Material: PBMCs or T cells enriched from blood (not recorded which). The receptors here all came from a man in his thirties or forties who had recovered from COVID-19.

This clone was counted a single time. The chain couples TRBV27 to TRBJ2-5; 8 bases match TRBD1. This CDR3 spans 16 amino acids. Per the germline V gene, CDR1 is MNHEY and CDR2 is SMNVEV (reference sequence). J was trimmed by 4 bases and V by 8 bases; bases with no gene match: 15. The CDR3 here is CASRHLQGAPTETQYF. The CDR3 DNA reads as TGTGCCAGCCGCCACTTGCAGGGGGCGCCGACAGAGACCCAGTACTTC.

This rearrangement joins TRBV19 to TRBJ1-2, with 7 nucleotides matching TRBD1. The CDR3 has 16 residues. V was pared by 5 bases and J by 8 bases, with 17 bases of the junction left unmatched. CDR1 and CDR2 (germline): LNHDA, SQIVND (reference sequence). The CDR3 DNA is TGTGCCAGTAGTGTCTACGAGACAGGGTCTTTGCGGGGCTACACCTTC. As protein: CASSVYETGSLRGYTF. The whole variable domain, remainder taken from reference TRBV19 and TRBJ1-2, is DGGITQSPKYLFRKEGQNVTLSCEQNLNHDAMYWYRQDPGQGLRLIYYSQIVNDFQKGDIAEGYSVSREKKESFPLTVTSAQKNPTAFYLCASSVYETGSLRGYTFGSGTRLTVV.

This clone was counted between two and nine times. The chain combines TRBV30 with TRBJ1-1; D is undetermined. The V gene lost 0 bases and the J gene lost 0 bases, with 5 bases spanning the gap. CDR1 GTSNPN and CDR2 SVGIG come from the germline V gene (reference sequence). The CDR3 has 13 residues. The CDR3 region has the DNA TGTGCCTGGAGTGTACACGTGAACACTGAAGCTTTCTTT. It encodes CAWSVHVNTEAFF.

V gene TRBV6-1 combines with J gene TRBJ2-1; 9 bases line up with TRBD2. V shed 7 bases, J shed 6 bases, and the junction held 7 bases outside the gene matches. The CDR3 is 14 residues long. Germline CDR1 MNHNS, CDR2 SASEGT. The CDR3 bases are TGTGCCAGCAATCTAGCGGGGCAGAGCAATGAGCAGTTCTTC. It codes for CASNLAGQSNEQFF.

The V call is TRBV28, the J call TRBJ2-2; 10 bases are a match to TRBD1. V was pared by 6 bases and J by 4 bases, with 2 bases of the junction left unmatched. Germline V CDR1 and CDR2: MDHEN, SYDVKM. This CDR3 spans 14 amino acids. CDR3 nucleotides: TGTGCCAGCAGGACAGGGGGCCTCACCGGGGAGCTGTTTTTT. Translated: CASRTGGLTGELFF.

This rearrangement joins TRBV30 to TRBJ1-3; D is undetermined. V shed 0 bases and J shed 1 base, with 10 bases lying between them. The V gene's germline CDR1 is GTSNPN and CDR2 SVGIG (reference sequence). This CDR3 is built from 15 residues. CDR3 bases: TGTGCCTGGAGTGTACAGTTATCATCTGGAAACACCATATATTTT. Protein: CAWSVQLSSGNTIYF.

The rearrangement links TRBV30 to TRBJ2-1; a possible D gene is TRBD1 (6 bases). V gave up 0 bases and J gave up 8 bases, with 8 bases separating them. Looked up from germline, CDR1 is GTSNPN and CDR2 is SVGIG (reference sequence). This CDR3 is 12 amino acids long. The CDR3 sequence: CAWSVQGYEQFF. CDR3 nucleotides: TGTGCCTGGAGTGTCCAGGGGTATGAGCAGTTCTTC.

This sequence joins TRBV19 and TRBJ2-6; D may be TRBD2 (6 bases). Germline V CDR1 and CDR2: LNHDA, SQIVND (reference sequence). V lost 6 bases and J 6 bases, leaving 15 bases between the germline ends. This CDR3 comprises 15 residues. CDR3 region: CASRSRGVEANVLTF. CDR3 DNA: TGTGCCAGTAGAAGCCGCGGGGTTGAGGCCAACGTCCTGACTTTC.

The rearrangement links TRBV13 to TRBJ1-6; 8 nucleotides align to TRBD1. This CDR3 has 20 amino acids. V lost 4 bases, J lost 0 bases, and 14 bases stayed unmatched. Germline assignment: CDR1 PRHDT and CDR2 FYEKMQ (reference sequence). CDR3 loop: CASSSIRTGNDNSYNSPLHF. The CDR3 DNA sequence: TGTGCCAGCAGCTCAATCAGGACAGGGAATGATAACTCCTATAATTCACCCCTCCACTTT.